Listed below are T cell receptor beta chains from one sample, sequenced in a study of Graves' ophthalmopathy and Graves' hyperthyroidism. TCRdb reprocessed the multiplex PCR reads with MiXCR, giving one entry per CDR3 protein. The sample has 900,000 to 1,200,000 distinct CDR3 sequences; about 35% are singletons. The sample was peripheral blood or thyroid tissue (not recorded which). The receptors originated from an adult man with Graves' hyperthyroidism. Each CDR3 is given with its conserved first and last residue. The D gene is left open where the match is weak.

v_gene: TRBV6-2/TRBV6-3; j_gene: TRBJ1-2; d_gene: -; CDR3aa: CASSFDRQPHYGYTF
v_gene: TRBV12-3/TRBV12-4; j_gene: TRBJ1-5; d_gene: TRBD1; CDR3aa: CASSLWTGGQPQHF
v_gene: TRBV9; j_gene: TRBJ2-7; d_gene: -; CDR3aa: CATPSWGTYEQYF
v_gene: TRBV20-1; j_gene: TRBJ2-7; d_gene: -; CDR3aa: CSARDSIRPTYEQYF
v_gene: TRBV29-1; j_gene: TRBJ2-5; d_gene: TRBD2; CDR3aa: CSVELGGEETQYF
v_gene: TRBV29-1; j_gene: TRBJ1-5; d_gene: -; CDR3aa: CSVEGGGLETQHF
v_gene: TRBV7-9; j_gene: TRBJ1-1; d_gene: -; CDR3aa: CASSSAAEAFF
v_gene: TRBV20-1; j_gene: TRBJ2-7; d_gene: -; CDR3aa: CSAREQTRTYEQYF
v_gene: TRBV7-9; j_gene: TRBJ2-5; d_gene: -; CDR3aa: CASSPLDGRETQYF
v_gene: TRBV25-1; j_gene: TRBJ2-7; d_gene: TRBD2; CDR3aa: CASCSGRWGSGYEQYF
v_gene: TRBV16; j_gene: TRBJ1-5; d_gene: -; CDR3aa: CASSQYQGQPQHF
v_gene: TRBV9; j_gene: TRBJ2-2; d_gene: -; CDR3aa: CASSYQENTGELFF
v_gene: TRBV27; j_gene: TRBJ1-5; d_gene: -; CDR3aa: CASSPYNPPQHF
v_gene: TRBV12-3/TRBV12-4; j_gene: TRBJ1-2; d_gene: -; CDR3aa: CASSFKVYGYTF
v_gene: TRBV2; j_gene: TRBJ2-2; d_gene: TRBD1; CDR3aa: CAITRDRGTGELFF
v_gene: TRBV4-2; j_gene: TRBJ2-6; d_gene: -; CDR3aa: CASSPHRGDSGANVLTF
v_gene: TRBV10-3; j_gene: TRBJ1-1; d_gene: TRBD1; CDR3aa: CAISDSGTGGRNAEAFF
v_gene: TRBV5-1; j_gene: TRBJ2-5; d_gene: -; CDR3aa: CASSLRQAGTGETQYF
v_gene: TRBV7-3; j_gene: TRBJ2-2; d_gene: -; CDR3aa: CASSRDAVNGELFF
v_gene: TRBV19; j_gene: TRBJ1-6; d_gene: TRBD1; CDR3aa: CATGPGQGIYNSPLHF
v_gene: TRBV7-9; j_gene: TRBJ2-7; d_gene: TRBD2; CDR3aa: CASSSESGTSGRGAYEQYF
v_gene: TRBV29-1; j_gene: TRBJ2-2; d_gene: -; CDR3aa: CSFRTDYTGELFF
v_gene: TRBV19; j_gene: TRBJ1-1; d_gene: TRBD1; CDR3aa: CASSTQQGAPGTEAFF
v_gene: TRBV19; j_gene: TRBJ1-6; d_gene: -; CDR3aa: CASSIDSRYSPLHF
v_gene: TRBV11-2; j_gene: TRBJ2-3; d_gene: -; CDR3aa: CASSPSVAGADTQYF
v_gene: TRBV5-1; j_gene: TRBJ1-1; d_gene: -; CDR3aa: CASSTRGGSQDEAFF
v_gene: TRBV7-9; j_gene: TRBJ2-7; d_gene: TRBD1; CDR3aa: CASIPSGTGGNEQYF
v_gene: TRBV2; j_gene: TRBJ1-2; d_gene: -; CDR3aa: CASIPKVGGSNYGYTF
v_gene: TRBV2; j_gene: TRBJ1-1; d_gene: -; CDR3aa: CASSEVLLSRTEAFF
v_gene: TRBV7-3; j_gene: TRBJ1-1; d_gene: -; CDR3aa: CASSDGFRTEAFF
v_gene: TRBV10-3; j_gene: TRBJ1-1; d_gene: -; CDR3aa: CAISPDTTYTEAFF
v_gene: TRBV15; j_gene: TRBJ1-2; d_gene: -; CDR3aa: CATSRDVRTDNGYTF
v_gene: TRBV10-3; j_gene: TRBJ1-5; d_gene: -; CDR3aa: CAISESAPTGVQPQHF
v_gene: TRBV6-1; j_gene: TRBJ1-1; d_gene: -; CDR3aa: CASNFLGNTEAFF
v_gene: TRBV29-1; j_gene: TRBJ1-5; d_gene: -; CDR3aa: CSAGGGRDQPQHF
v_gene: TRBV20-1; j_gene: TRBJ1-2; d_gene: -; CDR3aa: CSPTGGNYGYTF
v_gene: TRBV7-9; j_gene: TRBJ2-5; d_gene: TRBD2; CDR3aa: CASSREAGTSGRETQYF
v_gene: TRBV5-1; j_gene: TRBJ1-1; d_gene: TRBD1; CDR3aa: CASSSGTGEAFF
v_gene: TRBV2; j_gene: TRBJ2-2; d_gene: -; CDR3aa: CASSEESLPNTGELFF
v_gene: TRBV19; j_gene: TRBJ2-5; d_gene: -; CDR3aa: CASSKTGRFQETQYF
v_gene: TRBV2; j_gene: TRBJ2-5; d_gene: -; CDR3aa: CASSEQTTGAQYF